The entry that follows covers one T cell receptor (beta chain) sequence. The sample belongs to a study of blood T cell repertoires in COVID-19. Generated by immunoSEQ multiplex PCR, the TCRdb table keeps only in-frame clones and is missing some. The table records around 65,000 clones, about 81% of them present only once. The CDR3 has 13 residues. Trimming cost V 5 bases and J 9 bases; bases outside gene matches: 8. The gene calls are TRBV12-3 or TRBV12-4 and TRBJ1-2, with TRBD1 identical over 8 bases. The sequence was obtained from a human donor in a cohort sampled during active COVID-19. Material: peripheral blood. CDR3 region: CASSPNGQGSYTF. DNA for the CDR3: TGTGCCAGCAGTCCAAATGGACAGGGCAGCTACACCTTC.